These T cell receptor beta chains were read from a single sample in a study of T cell clonotyping in hematopoietic cell transplantation. Generated by immunoSEQ multiplex PCR, the TCRdb table keeps only in-frame clones and is missing some. The sample holds 6,000 to 7,500 clones, 96% seen once. This sample comprised PBMCs, obtained 30 days after allogeneic stem cell transplant. The receptors stem from a male patient aged 40 to 55 who had an allogeneic stem cell transplant from a related donor, so the T cells may come from the graft donor. Some clones in this sample may be carry-over from other donors' samples. Each CDR3 is given with its conserved first and last residue. Each record gives: clone size, J gene, V gene, D gene, CDR3 protein, CDR3 DNA. A D gene is named only where the DNA matches it firmly. Some rows have no size entry. The others give once, few or many, or a class for an expanded clone.

once | TRBJ1-2 | TRBV5-8 | TRBD1 | CASSQKQRGLHGYTF | TGTGCCAGCAGCCAAAAACAAAGGGGGCTGCATGGCTACACCTTC
- | TRBJ2-1 | TRBV10-3 | - | CAISDGNEQFF | TGTGCCATCAGTGATGGGAATGAGCAGTTCTTC
- | TRBJ2-3 | TRBV30 | - | CAWSVPLRGTDTQYF | TGTGCCTGGAGTGTTCCCCTACGGGGCACAGATACGCAGTATTTT
- | TRBJ2-5 | TRBV20-1 | - | CSARIRNAQYF | TGCAGTGCAAGGATCCGAAATGCCCAGTACTTC
- | TRBJ2-3 | TRBV5-4 | - | CASSLEWDTQYF | TGTGCCAGCAGCTTGGAATGGGATACGCAGTATTTT
- | TRBJ1-5 | TRBV6-1 | - | CASSAGTRQNQHF | TGTGCCAGCAGTGCCGGGACACGCCAAAACCAGCATTTT
- | TRBJ2-7 | TRBV5-1 | - | CASSLGGTYEQYF | TGCGCCAGCAGCTTGGGTGGAACTTACGAGCAGTACTTC
- | TRBJ2-5 | TRBV7-2 | TRBD2 | CASSFILAGGGETQYF | TGTGCCAGCAGCTTTATACTAGCGGGGGGAGGAGAGACCCAGTACTTC
- | TRBJ2-5 | TRBV7-6 | TRBD2 | CASSLGLAGTQETQYF | TGTGCCAGCAGCTTGGGACTAGCGGGGACCCAAGAGACCCAGTACTTC
- | TRBJ2-7 | TRBV29-1 | TRBD1 | CSYRDSRTYEQYF | TGCAGCTACCGGGACAGCCGAACCTACGAGCAGTACTTC
- | TRBJ2-7 | TRBV29-1 | TRBD1 | CSVEVDGTGSYEQYF | TGCAGCGTTGAGGTTGACGGGACAGGGTCCTACGAGCAGTACTTC
once | TRBJ2-3 | TRBV30 | - | CAWSNQGSDTQYF | TGTGCCTGGAGTAATCAGGGGTCAGATACGCAGTATTTT
- | TRBJ1-4 | TRBV27 | - | CASSFGGATNEKLFF | TGTGCCAGCAGTTTCGGTGGTGCAACTAATGAAAAACTGTTTTTT
- | TRBJ1-2 | TRBV25-1 | - | CASSANYGYTF | TGTGCCAGCAGTGCTAACTATGGCTACACCTTC
- | TRBJ2-7 | TRBV15 | - | CATSRVEGGASSYEQYF | TGTGCCACCAGCAGAGTGGAGGGGGGAGCCTCGTCCTACGAGCAGTACTTC
- | TRBJ1-2 | TRBV4-2 | - | CASSQDYRTWNYGYTF | TGTGCCAGCAGCCAAGATTACAGGACTTGGAACTATGGCTACACCTTC
- | TRBJ1-5 | TRBV6-1 | TRBD1 | CASSEPRAGGGNQPQHF | TGTGCCAGCAGTGAACCCCGAGCAGGGGGCGGCAATCAGCCCCAGCATTTT
- | TRBJ2-7 | TRBV28 | - | CASSSSLSDEQYF | TGTGCCAGCAGTAGCTCCCTGAGCGACGAGCAGTACTTC
once | TRBJ1-2 | TRBV13 | TRBD1 | CASSPVGQGYGYTF | TGTGCCAGCAGTCCCGTAGGACAGGGCTATGGCTACACCTTC
- | TRBJ2-2 | TRBV2 | - | CASSATGREGTGELFF | TGTGCCAGCAGCGCGACGGGACGTGAGGGCACCGGGGAGCTGTTTTTT
- | TRBJ1-2 | TRBV7-9 | - | CASSVTGGGVEYGYTF | TGTGCCAGCAGCGTAACTGGGGGGGGCGTGGAGTATGGCTACACCTTC
- | TRBJ2-7 | TRBV6-5 | TRBD1 | CASSRQGLEQYF | TGTGCCAGCAGTCGACAGGGGCTGGAGCAGTACTTC
- | TRBJ1-2 | TRBV28 | - | CASSRTAWGYTF | TGTGCCAGCAGTAGGACGGCTTGGGGCTACACCTTC
- | TRBJ1-6 | TRBV27 | - | CASSFIGNNSPLHF | TGTGCCAGCAGTTTCATAGGGAATAATTCACCCCTCCACTTT
- | TRBJ1-2 | TRBV27 | - | CASRQQGIPNYGYTF | TGTGCCAGCAGACAACAGGGAATCCCTAACTATGGCTACACCTTC
- | TRBJ1-4 | TRBV30 | - | CAWSPPLGKLFF | TGTGCCTGGAGCCCACCCTTAGGAAAACTGTTTTTT
once | TRBJ2-2 | TRBV7-8 | TRBD1 | CASSLWGTETGELFF | TGTGCCAGCAGCTTATGGGGGACAGAGACCGGGGAGCTGTTTTTT
- | TRBJ2-7 | TRBV2 | TRBD2 | CAGRGAGAYEQYF | TGTGCCGGCAGGGGAGCGGGGGCTTACGAGCAGTACTTC
- | TRBJ2-2 | TRBV6-1 | TRBD2 | CASIRETSAGELFF | TGTGCCAGCATCAGGGAGACTAGCGCCGGGGAGCTGTTTTTT
- | TRBJ2-1 | TRBV7-6 | TRBD2 | CASSLSSRLAGGVDNEQFF | TGTGCCAGCAGCTTAAGTAGTAGACTAGCGGGAGGCGTAGACAATGAGCAGTTCTTC
- | TRBJ2-2 | TRBV9 | - | CASSVRTGELFF | TGTGCCAGCAGCGTCAGAACCGGGGAGCTGTTTTTT
- | TRBJ1-4 | TRBV27 | - | CASSSKQGTTNEKLFF | TGTGCCAGCAGTTCGAAACAGGGAACAACTAATGAAAAACTGTTTTTT
- | TRBJ1-2 | TRBV10-3 | - | CAIGGGPNYGYTF | TGTGCCATTGGGGGCGGGCCAAACTATGGCTACACCTTC
once | TRBJ2-7 | TRBV11-3 | TRBD2 | CASSLDFPGRTYEQYF | TGTGCCAGCAGCTTAGATTTCCCCGGGAGGACCTACGAGCAGTACTTC
- | TRBJ2-1 | TRBV7-9 | - | CASNPGYSYNEQFF | TGTGCCAGCAACCCCGGATACTCCTACAATGAGCAGTTCTTC
few | TRBJ2-7 | TRBV6-5 | - | CASRQGGSYEQYF | TGTGCCAGCAGGCAGGGAGGATCCTACGAGCAGTACTTC
- | TRBJ1-5 | TRBV4-1 | TRBD1 | CASRATPGGRSNQPQHF | TGCGCCAGCAGGGCAACGCCAGGGGGCAGGAGCAATCAGCCCCAGCATTTT
- | TRBJ1-2 | TRBV29-1 | - | CSVVGRTHGYTF | TGCAGCGTTGTAGGCAGGACGCATGGCTACACCTTC
- | TRBJ1-5 | TRBV6-1 | TRBD1 | CASRDRITQPQHF | TGTGCCAGCAGGGACAGGATTACTCAGCCCCAGCATTTT
- | TRBJ2-2 | TRBV21-1 | - | CASSKGEGNANTGELFF | TGTGCCAGCAGCAAAGGGGAAGGGAACGCGAACACCGGGGAGCTGTTTTTT
- | TRBJ1-5 | TRBV28 | - | CASSPQGYNNQPQHF | TGTGCCAGCAGTCCACAGGGTTATAACAATCAGCCCCAGCATTTT
- | TRBJ2-1 | TRBV5-1 | - | CASRGARNEQFF | TGCGCCAGCAGGGGAGCGAGGAATGAGCAGTTCTTC
- | TRBJ2-3 | TRBV5-1 | TRBD1 | CASRRGGQRDTQYF | TGCGCCAGCAGGAGAGGGGGACAGAGGGATACGCAGTATTTT
- | TRBJ2-1 | TRBV7-9 | TRBD2 | CASSPGTSDAAGAYNEQFF | TGTGCCAGCAGCCCCGGGACTAGCGACGCGGCGGGGGCCTACAATGAGCAGTTCTTC
once | TRBJ2-3 | TRBV5-6 | TRBD1 | CASSLYRGTDTQYF | TGTGCCAGCAGCTTGTACAGGGGTACAGATACGCAGTATTTT
- | TRBJ1-3 | TRBV2 | - | CASSVTSGNTIYF | TGTGCCAGCAGTGTTACTTCTGGAAACACCATATATTTT
- | TRBJ1-2 | TRBV4-2 | - | CASSPPEASYGYTF | TGTGCCAGCAGCCCCCCTGAAGCGAGCTATGGCTACACCTTC
- | TRBJ2-2 | TRBV10-3 | - | CAIRAGIQTGELFF | TGTGCCATCCGGGCAGGGATACAAACCGGGGAGCTGTTTTTT
- | TRBJ2-1 | TRBV7-3 | - | CASSLTSVGEQFF | TGTGCCAGCAGCTTAACCTCAGTGGGGGAGCAGTTCTTC
- | TRBJ1-1 | TRBV30 | TRBD1 | CAWSPLGQGADTEAFF | TGTGCCTGGAGTCCCTTGGGACAGGGGGCGGACACTGAAGCTTTCTTT
- | TRBJ2-3 | TRBV30 | - | CAWTDRPTGKGTDTQYF | TGTGCCTGGACGGATCGTCCGACAGGTAAAGGCACAGATACGCAGTATTTT
- | TRBJ2-5 | TRBV5-1 | TRBD2 | CASSPPHSGGDMETQYF | TGCGCCAGCAGCCCACCTCATAGCGGGGGAGATATGGAGACCCAGTACTTC
- | TRBJ1-5 | TRBV6-1 | - | CASSETGRNQPQHF | TGTGCCAGCAGTGAAACAGGCCGCAATCAGCCCCAGCATTTT
- | TRBJ2-7 | TRBV28 | - | CASSFWARGRDEQYF | TGTGCCAGCAGTTTTTGGGCACGGGGCCGGGACGAGCAGTACTTC
once | TRBJ2-2 | TRBV4-2 | TRBD1 | CASSPLKQGGAGELFF | TGTGCCAGCAGCCCCCTTAAACAGGGGGGCGCCGGGGAGCTGTTTTTT